What follows describes a single TCR beta chain. Original processing notes: Estimates of nucleated cell counts were drawn from the amplification of reference gene primers. The repertoire was sequenced with immunoSEQ multiplex PCR; TCRdb's copy has only in-frame clones and lacks some. From that table come the V and J calls and clone size; the DNA was used to work out D and trimming. Of about 96,000 clones listed, around 85% are singletons. This sample is drawn from a study of blood T cell repertoires in COVID-19. The overall study: Researchers got acute and convalescent COVID-19 samples from the United States, Italy and Spain. The cDNA or gDNA used as material had been derived from T cells, B-cell-depleted T cells, or PBMCs.

The J segment lost 5 bases and the V segment lost 7 bases, leaving 8 bases of the junction unmatched. CDR1 is SNHLY and CDR2 is FYNNEI in the germline V gene. This CDR3 is built from 15 residues. Material: peripheral blood. The chain is built from TRBV2 and TRBJ2-2, with TRBD1 matching over 9 bases. This TCR was recovered from a woman in her fifties or sixties with acute or convalescent COVID-19. The CDR3 nucleotides read TGTGCCAGCAAAGAACAGGGGGCAGGAACCGGGGAGCTGTTTTTT. Protein product: CASKEQGAGTGELFF.